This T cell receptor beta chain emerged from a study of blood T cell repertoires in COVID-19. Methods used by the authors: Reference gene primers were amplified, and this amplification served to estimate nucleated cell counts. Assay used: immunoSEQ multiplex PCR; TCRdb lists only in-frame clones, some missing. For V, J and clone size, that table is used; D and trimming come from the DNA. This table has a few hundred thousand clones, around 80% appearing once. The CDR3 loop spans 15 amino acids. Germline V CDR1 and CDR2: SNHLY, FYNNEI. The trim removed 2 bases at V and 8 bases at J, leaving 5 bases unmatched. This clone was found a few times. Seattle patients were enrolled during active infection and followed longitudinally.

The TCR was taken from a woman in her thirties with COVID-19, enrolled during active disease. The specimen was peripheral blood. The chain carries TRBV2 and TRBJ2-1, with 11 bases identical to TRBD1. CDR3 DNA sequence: TGTGCCAGCAGTGAAACAGGACAGGGGGCCGATGAGCAGTTCTTC. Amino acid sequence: CASSETGQGADEQFF.